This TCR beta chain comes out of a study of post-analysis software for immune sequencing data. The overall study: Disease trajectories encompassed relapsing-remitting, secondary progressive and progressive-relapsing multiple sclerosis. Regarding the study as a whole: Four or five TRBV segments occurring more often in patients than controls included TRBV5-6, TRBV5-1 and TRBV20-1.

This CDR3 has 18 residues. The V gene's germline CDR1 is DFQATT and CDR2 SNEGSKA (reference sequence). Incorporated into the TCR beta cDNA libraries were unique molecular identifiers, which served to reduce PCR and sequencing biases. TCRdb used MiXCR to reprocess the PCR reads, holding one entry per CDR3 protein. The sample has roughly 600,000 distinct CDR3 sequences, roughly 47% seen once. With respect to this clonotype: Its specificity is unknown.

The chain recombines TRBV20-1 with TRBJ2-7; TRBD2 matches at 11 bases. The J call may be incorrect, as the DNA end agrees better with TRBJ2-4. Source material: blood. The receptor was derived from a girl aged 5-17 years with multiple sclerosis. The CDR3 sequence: CSAKGWASGRRAKNIQYF. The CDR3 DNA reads TGCAGTGCCAAAGGGTGGGCTAGCGGGAGGCGGGCCAAAAACATTCAGTACTTC.